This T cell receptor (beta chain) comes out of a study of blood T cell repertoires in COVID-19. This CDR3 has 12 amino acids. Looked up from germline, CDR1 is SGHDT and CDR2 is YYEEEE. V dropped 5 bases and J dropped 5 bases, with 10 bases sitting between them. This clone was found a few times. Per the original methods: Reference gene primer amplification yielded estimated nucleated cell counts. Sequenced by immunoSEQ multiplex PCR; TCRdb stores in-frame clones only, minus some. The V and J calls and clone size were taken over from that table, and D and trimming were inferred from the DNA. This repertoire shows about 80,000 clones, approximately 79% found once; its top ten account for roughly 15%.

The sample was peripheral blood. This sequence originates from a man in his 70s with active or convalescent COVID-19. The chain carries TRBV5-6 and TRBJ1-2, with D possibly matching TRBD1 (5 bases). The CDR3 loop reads CASSSGSYGYTF. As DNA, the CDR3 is TGTGCCAGCAGTTCAGGGTCTTATGGCTACACCTTC.